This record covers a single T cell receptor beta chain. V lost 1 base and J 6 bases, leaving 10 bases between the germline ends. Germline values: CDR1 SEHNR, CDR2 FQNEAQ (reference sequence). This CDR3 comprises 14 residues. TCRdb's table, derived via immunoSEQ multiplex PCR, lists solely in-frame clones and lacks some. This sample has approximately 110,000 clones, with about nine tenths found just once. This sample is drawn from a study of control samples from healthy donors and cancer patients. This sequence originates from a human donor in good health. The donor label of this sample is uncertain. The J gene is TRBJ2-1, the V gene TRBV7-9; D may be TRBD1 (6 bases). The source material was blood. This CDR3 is CASSLVGQLNEQFF. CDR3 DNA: TGTGCCAGCAGCTTAGTTGGACAGCTCAATGAGCAGTTCTTC.